This T cell receptor beta chain was obtained from a study of shared clonotypes between healthy human individuals. Regarding the study as a whole: The represented genetic and exposure-history diversity was limited by the small number of donors. Donor clonotype sharing was expected to depend on sequencing depth. Although depth was large, rarefaction showed that sequencing of the sorted subsets was incomplete.

Trimming pared 6 bases from V and 2 bases from J, leaving 16 bases between. The CDR3 runs 15 residues. Per the germline V gene, CDR1 is SGHAT and CDR2 is FQDESV (reference sequence). Here immunoSEQ multiplex PCR was the method, and the copy in TCRdb shows in-frame clones only, minus some. The sample lists hundreds of thousands of clones, approximately 95% occurring once. As to this clone: Its specificity is not known.

Every donor was a Caucasian adult from Nashville, Tennessee. V usage is TRBV11-1 and J usage is TRBJ1-2; D is ambiguous. This sequence originates from a woman aged 30 to 39 in good health. What was sequenced was naive CD4+ T cells sorted from blood. Subset described: CD45RA+ positively selected. For the CDR3, the DNA is TGTGCCAGCAGGATGGACGGCGGGCCGAACTATGGCTACACCTTC. This gives the protein CASRMDGGPNYGYTF.